This entry features one T cell receptor (beta chain) sequence. Antigen specificity is unknown. In the PCR, 60 Vbeta and 13 Jbeta primers were used. Here immunoSEQ multiplex PCR was the method, and the copy in TCRdb shows in-frame clones only, minus some. This table holds 170,000 or so clones, approximately 86% found once. The data are from a study of cytomegalovirus exposure and HLA in healthy donors. Study-wide context: Unique TCRs numbering roughly 80 million, obtained from HLA-typed donors, made up an early data release. Study results and limitations: Analyzed later, most CMV-associated TCR beta chains appeared HLA-restricted. Judged likely to be a sequencing artifact was a cluster of highly shared sequence variants. In a later analysis, common viral pathogens appeared linked to several of the most significant clusters.

Unmatched junction bases numbered 6, after V lost 5 bases and J lost 1 base. CDR1 SEHNR and CDR2 FQNEAQ come from the germline V gene (reference sequence). The CDR3 is 15 residues long. The sequenced sample was PBMCs. The V and J genes are TRBV7-9 and TRBJ1-1, with 8 bases identical to TRBD1. The origin of this receptor is a woman under 30 in good health and CMV-seronegative. DNA of the CDR3: TGTGCCAGCAGCCCCCGGACAGGGAGGAACACTGAAGCTTTCTTT. It specifies CASSPRTGRNTEAFF.